A selection of T cell receptor beta chains follows, all from one sample in a study of blood T cell repertoires in COVID-19. Produced via immunoSEQ multiplex PCR; TCRdb's table is partial and in-frame only. The data show 270,000 or so clones, approximately 90% seen once. Sequencing was carried out using peripheral blood. These receptors all come from a woman under 40 with active or convalescent COVID-19. CDR3s include the opening cysteine and the closing phenylalanine or tryptophan. Fields, in order: clone size, J gene, D gene, V gene, CDR3 protein, CDR3 DNA. D genes are given only for firm matches. Size tells how often a clone was seen (once, few, many) or the class of an expanded clone, and some rows leave it out.

- TRBJ2-2 - TRBV7-9 CASSIYHSSRGAHTGELFF TGTGCCAGCAGCATATACCACTCTTCACGGGGGGCCCACACCGGGGAGCTGTTTTTT
- TRBJ2-5 - TRBV5-1 CASSLAVGETQYF TGCGCCAGCAGCTTGGCGGTCGGAGAGACCCAGTACTTC
- TRBJ1-6 - TRBV6-5 CASSYRGQYNSPLHF TGTGCCAGCAGTTACAGAGGACAGTATAATTCACCCCTCCACTTT
- TRBJ1-6 TRBD1 TRBV19 CASSIEGTANSPLHF TGTGCCAGTAGTATAGAGGGGACAGCTAATTCACCCCTCCACTTT
- TRBJ2-1 - TRBV12-3/TRBV12-4 CASRRHHEQFF TGTGCCAGCAGGAGGCACCATGAGCAGTTCTTC
- TRBJ1-1 - TRBV14 CASSQDEGTIYTEAFF TGTGCCAGCAGCCAAGATGAAGGGACAATATACACTGAAGCTTTCTTT
- TRBJ1-1 - TRBV12-5 CASGNPGEGPNTEAFF TGTGCTAGTGGAAATCCAGGGGAGGGTCCCAACACTGAAGCTTTCTTT
- TRBJ2-3 - TRBV19 CASSIDRADTQYF TGTGCCAGTAGTATAGACAGGGCAGATACGCAGTATTTT
- TRBJ2-3 TRBD2 TRBV3-1/TRBV3-2 CASSVTSGHTDTQYF TGTGCCAGCAGTGTTACTAGCGGCCACACAGATACGCAGTATTTT
- TRBJ1-6 - TRBV19 CASSISSRGNSPLHF TGTGCCAGTAGTATCAGCTCCAGGGGTAATTCACCCCTCCACTTT
- TRBJ2-3 TRBD1 TRBV9 CASSGDSPDTQYF TGTGCCAGCAGCGGGGACAGTCCAGATACGCAGTATTTT
- TRBJ2-7 TRBD1 TRBV2 CASCRDRGGEQYF TGTGCCAGCTGCCGGGACAGGGGAGGCGAGCAGTACTTC
- TRBJ2-3 - TRBV2 CASSEIESTDTQYF TGTGCCAGCAGTGAAATTGAGAGCACAGATACGCAGTATTTT
- TRBJ2-1 TRBD1 TRBV25-1 CASSGTRQGYNEQFF TGTGCCAGCAGCGGGACGAGACAGGGCTACAATGAGCAGTTCTTC
- TRBJ1-4 TRBD1 TRBV3-1/TRBV3-2 CASSQGTGHEKLFF TGTGCCAGCAGCCAAGGGACAGGGCACGAAAAACTGTTTTTT
- TRBJ1-1 TRBD1 TRBV5-1 CASSGTRGWRTEAFF TGCGCCAGCAGCGGCACCAGGGGGTGGCGAACTGAAGCTTTCTTT
few TRBJ2-3 TRBD2 TRBV7-3 CASSPSSGGAVNF TGTGCCAGCAGTCCGAGCTCGGGGGGTGCCGTGAATTTT
- TRBJ2-3 TRBD2 TRBV5-4 CASSLKVTSGGAGTDTQYF TGTGCCAGCAGCTTGAAAGTTACTAGCGGGGGGGCCGGGACAGATACGCAGTATTTT
few TRBJ1-4 - TRBV7-2 CASSLWLGLGGREKLFF TGTGCCAGCAGCTTATGGTTGGGTCTGGGGGGTCGGGAAAAACTGTTTTTT
- TRBJ2-5 - TRBV9 CASSSQGRGETQYF TGTGCCAGCAGCTCCCAGGGTCGGGGGGAGACCCAGTACTTC
- TRBJ1-2 - TRBV5-6 CASSLFGRENYGYTF TGTGCCAGCAGCTTGTTCGGCAGGGAAAACTATGGCTACACCTTC
- TRBJ1-2 TRBD1 TRBV5-1 CASSLALIGTEGYTF TGCGCCAGCAGCTTGGCTTTGATCGGGACAGAAGGCTACACCTTC
- TRBJ1-3 - TRBV5-6 CASSLGYSGNTIYF TGTGCCAGCAGCTTGGGTTACTCTGGAAACACCATATATTTT
- TRBJ1-2 TRBD1 TRBV6-2/TRBV6-3 CASSQDRGGGYTF TGTGCCAGCAGCCAAGACAGGGGTGGTGGCTACACCTTC
- TRBJ2-1 - TRBV5-5 CASSFVGLGLTEQFF TGTGCCAGCAGTTTCGTAGGACTGGGGTTGACCGAGCAGTTCTTC
- TRBJ2-5 - TRBV7-3 CASSLGQQETQYF TGTGCCAGCAGCTTAGGACAACAAGAGACCCAGTACTTC
- TRBJ1-2 - TRBV4-3 CASSQVSANYGYTF TGCGCCAGCAGCCAAGTTTCGGCTAACTATGGCTACACCTTC
- TRBJ1-3 - TRBV19 CASSFEGSNTIYF TGTGCCAGTAGTTTCGAGGGCTCGAACACCATATATTTT
- TRBJ1-1 - TRBV5-1 CASSSSVRGMNTEAFF TGCGCCAGCAGCTCGTCCGTTAGGGGGATGAACACTGAAGCTTTCTTT
- TRBJ2-4 TRBD1 TRBV19 CASSRERAGGSSKNIQYF TGTGCCAGTAGTAGGGAGAGGGCAGGGGGCTCGTCCAAAAACATTCAGTACTTC
- TRBJ2-5 - TRBV24-1 CATGPRGEETQYF TGTGCCACCGGCCCCAGGGGTGAAGAGACCCAGTACTTC
- TRBJ1-1 TRBD1 TRBV10-3 CAISDLTRTGGEKAFF TGTGCCATCAGTGACCTCACCCGGACAGGGGGCGAGAAAGCTTTCTTT
- TRBJ2-3 TRBD2 TRBV7-9 CASSLRTSGGYTQYF TGTGCCAGCAGCTTAAGGACTAGCGGGGGGTATACGCAGTATTTT
- TRBJ1-2 - TRBV12-3/TRBV12-4 CASRPPGGGYTF TGTGCCAGCAGGCCCCCAGGTGGTGGCTACACCTTC
- TRBJ1-6 - TRBV5-6 CASSWPNSPLHF TGTGCCAGCAGCTGGCCCAATTCACCCCTCCACTTT
few TRBJ1-2 - TRBV4-2 CASSQDLTNYGYTF TGTGCCAGCAGCCAAGATTTAACTAACTATGGCTACACCTTC
- TRBJ2-5 - TRBV6-6 CASSPGQHQETQYF TGTGCCAGCAGCCCAGGACAGCACCAAGAGACCCAGTACTTC
- TRBJ1-5 - TRBV19 CASSTGNQPQHF TGTGCCAGTAGTACAGGGAATCAGCCCCAGCATTTT
- TRBJ1-2 - TRBV5-6 CASSPARGNYGYTF TGTGCCAGCAGCCCCGCCCGGGGAAACTATGGCTACACCTTC
- TRBJ1-5 TRBD1 TRBV4-2 CASSQEGQENQPQHF TGTGCCAGCAGCCAGGAGGGACAGGAAAATCAGCCCCAGCATTTT
few TRBJ2-7 TRBD1 TRBV5-4 CASSLERQGSEQYF TGTGCCAGCAGCTTGGAGAGACAGGGGAGCGAGCAGTACTTC
- TRBJ1-6 - TRBV18 CASSPQSDSPLHF TGTGCCAGCTCACCACAGAGCGATTCACCCCTCCACTTT
- TRBJ2-7 - TRBV10-1 CASRDSWGDEQYF TGCGCCAGCAGGGACTCGTGGGGGGACGAGCAGTACTTC
- TRBJ2-7 TRBD1 TRBV28 CASSYDRAIEQYF TGTGCCAGCAGTTACGACAGGGCCATCGAGCAGTACTTC
- TRBJ2-7 TRBD2 TRBV5-6 CASSLDPSGGEQYF TGTGCCAGCAGCTTGGATCCTTCGGGGGGCGAGCAGTACTTC
few TRBJ1-5 - TRBV5-1 CASSLGRNQPQHF TGCGCCAGCAGCTTGGGCCGGAATCAGCCCCAGCATTTT
- TRBJ1-2 - TRBV30 CAWSGGVNYGYTF TGTGCCTGGAGTGGTGGAGTAAACTATGGCTACACCTTC
- TRBJ2-3 TRBD1 TRBV9 CASSVGQGADTQYF TGTGCCAGCAGCGTAGGACAGGGGGCAGATACGCAGTATTTT
few TRBJ1-5 - TRBV10-3 CAISEGPQESNQPQHF TGTGCCATCAGTGAGGGACCACAGGAGAGCAATCAGCCCCAGCATTTT
- TRBJ1-6 TRBD1 TRBV6-6 CASTPIQGAPLHF TGTGCCAGCACCCCGATACAGGGGGCACCCCTCCACTTT
- TRBJ1-1 - TRBV21-1 CASSSVGTGEMNTEAFF TGTGCCAGCAGCAGCGTCGGGACAGGGGAAATGAACACTGAAGCTTTCTTT
- TRBJ1-1 - TRBV25-1 CASIPRNTEAFF TGTGCCAGCATTCCCCGGAACACTGAAGCTTTCTTT
- TRBJ1-1 - TRBV19 CASSSTSTNTEAFF TGTGCCAGTAGTAGCACTAGCACTAACACTGAAGCTTTCTTT